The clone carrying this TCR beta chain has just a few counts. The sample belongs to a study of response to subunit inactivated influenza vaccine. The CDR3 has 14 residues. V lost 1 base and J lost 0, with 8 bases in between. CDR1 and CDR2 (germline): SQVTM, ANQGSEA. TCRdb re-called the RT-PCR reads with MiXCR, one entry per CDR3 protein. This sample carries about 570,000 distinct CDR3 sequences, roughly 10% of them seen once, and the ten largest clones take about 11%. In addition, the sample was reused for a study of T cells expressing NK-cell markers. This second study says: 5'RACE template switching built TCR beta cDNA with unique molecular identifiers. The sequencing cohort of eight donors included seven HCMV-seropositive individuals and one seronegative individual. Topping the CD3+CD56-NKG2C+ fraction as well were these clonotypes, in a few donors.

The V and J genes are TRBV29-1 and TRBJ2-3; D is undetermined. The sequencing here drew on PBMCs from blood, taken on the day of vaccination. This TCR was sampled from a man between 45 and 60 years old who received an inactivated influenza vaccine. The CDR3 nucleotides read TGCAGCGTTGAAGGTCGGCCCAGCACAGATACGCAGTATTTT. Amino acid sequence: CSVEGRPSTDTQYF.